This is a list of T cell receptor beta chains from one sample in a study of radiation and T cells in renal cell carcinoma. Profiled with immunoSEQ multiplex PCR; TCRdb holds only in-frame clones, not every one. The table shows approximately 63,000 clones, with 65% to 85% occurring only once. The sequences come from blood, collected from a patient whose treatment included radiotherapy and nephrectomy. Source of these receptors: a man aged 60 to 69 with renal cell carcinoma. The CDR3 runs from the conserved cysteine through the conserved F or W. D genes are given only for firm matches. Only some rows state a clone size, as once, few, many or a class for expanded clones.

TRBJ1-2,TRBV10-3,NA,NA,TGTGCCACCCAGGGCGACGGCTACACCTTC,CATQGDGYTF
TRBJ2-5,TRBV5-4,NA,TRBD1,TGTGCCAGCAGCTTGGCCCGAGGGGGCCCAGAGACCCAGTACTTC,CASSLARGGPETQYF
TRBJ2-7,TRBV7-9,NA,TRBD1,TGTGCCAGCAGCTTAGCGGGACAGGGCTACGAGCAGTACTTC,CASSLAGQGYEQYF
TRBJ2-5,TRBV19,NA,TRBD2,TGTGCCAGTAGTGGACTAGCGGGATTGAGAGAGACCCAGTACTTC,CASSGLAGLRETQYF
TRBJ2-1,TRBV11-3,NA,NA,TGTGCCAGCAGCCTAGGGGCAGGGGTGGGCAATGAGCAGTTCTTC,CASSLGAGVGNEQFF
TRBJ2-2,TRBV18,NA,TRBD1,TGTGCCAGCTCACTCACGGGACAGGCCACCGGGGAGCTGTTTTTT,CASSLTGQATGELFF
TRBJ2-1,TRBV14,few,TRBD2,TGTGCCAGCAGCCAAGCTTCGTGGGGGAGGGCCCACAATGAGCAGTTCTTC,CASSQASWGRAHNEQFF
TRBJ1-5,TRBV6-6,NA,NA,TGTGCCAGCGGTAACAGGGAAAGCAATCAGCCCCAGCATTTT,CASGNRESNQPQHF
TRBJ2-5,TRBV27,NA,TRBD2,TGTGCCAGCAGTTCCCGGGGGGGGGACAAGCCGGCCAAAGAGACCCAGTACTTC,CASSSRGGDKPAKETQYF
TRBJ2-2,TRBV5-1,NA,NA,TGCGCCAGCAGCCAAGGGACTTATAACACCGGGGAGCTGTTTTTT,CASSQGTYNTGELFF
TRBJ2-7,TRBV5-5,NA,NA,TGTGCCAGCAGCTTGGCCGGGAACCCAGGGGGGTTCGAGCAGTACTTC,CASSLAGNPGGFEQYF
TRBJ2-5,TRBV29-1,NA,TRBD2,TGCAGCGTTTTTCAGCCTGGGGGAGGGGAGACCCAGTACTTC,CSVFQPGGGETQYF
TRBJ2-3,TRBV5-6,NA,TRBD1,TGTGCCAGCAGCTTGGGGACAGGGTGGACGCAGTATTTT,CASSLGTGWTQYF
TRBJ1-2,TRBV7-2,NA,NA,TGTGCCAGCAGCTTAAGATCCCACAGGGCTTCTAACTATGGCTACACCTTC,CASSLRSHRASNYGYTF
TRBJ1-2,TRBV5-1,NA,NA,TGCGCCAGCAGCCCGGGTGGGACGGGAAACTATGGCTACACCTTC,CASSPGGTGNYGYTF
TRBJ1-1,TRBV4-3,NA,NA,TGCGCCAGCAGCCAAGATCGGACAGTCATGAACACTGAAGCTTTCTTT,CASSQDRTVMNTEAFF
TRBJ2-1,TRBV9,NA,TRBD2,TGTGCCAGCAGTGAGGATAGCGGGAGGGCCAGGGGCAATGAGCAGTTCTTC,CASSEDSGRARGNEQFF
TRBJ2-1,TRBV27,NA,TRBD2,TGTGCCAGCAGTTTACCTGTGAGATTAGCGGGAGGGGTGAATGAGCAGTTCTTC,CASSLPVRLAGGVNEQFF
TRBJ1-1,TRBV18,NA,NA,TGTGCCAGCTCACCGGGGACTGACGGACTGAACACTGAAGCTTTCTTT,CASSPGTDGLNTEAFF
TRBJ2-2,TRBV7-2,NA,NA,TGTGCCAGCAGCTTCGGAGCCAGGATCGGGGAGCTGTTTTTT,CASSFGARIGELFF
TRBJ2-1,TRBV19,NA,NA,TGTGCCAGTAGTATAAGGGGGGATGAGCAGTTCTTC,CASSIRGDEQFF
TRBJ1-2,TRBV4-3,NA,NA,TGCGCCAGCAGCCCGAGCCGGGGGCCGGGCTATGGCTACACCTTC,CASSPSRGPGYGYTF
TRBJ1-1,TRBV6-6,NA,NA,TGTGCCAGCAGTTCCGAGGGGGGGAGGGAAGCTTTCTTT,CASSSEGGREAFF
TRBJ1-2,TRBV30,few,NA,TGTGCCTGGAGTATAGGCCAAATGCGGGGCTACACCTTC,CAWSIGQMRGYTF
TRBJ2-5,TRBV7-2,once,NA,TGTGCCAGCAGCTCGTCGATGAGGGGCCAAGAGACCCAGTACTTC,CASSSSMRGQETQYF
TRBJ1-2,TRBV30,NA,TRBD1,TGTGCCGCGATAGGGACAGCCTTTAACTATGGCTACACCTTC,CAAIGTAFNYGYTF
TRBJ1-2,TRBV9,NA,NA,TGTGCCAGCAGCGTGAGAACTAACTATGGCTACACCTTC,CASSVRTNYGYTF
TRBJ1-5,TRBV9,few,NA,TGTGCCAGCAGCGTGGCTGTGGACAATCAGCCCCAGCATTTT,CASSVAVDNQPQHF
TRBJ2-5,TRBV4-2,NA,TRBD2,TGTGCCAGCAGCCAAGATTTGGCTAGCGGGAGCCGAGAGACCCAGTACTTC,CASSQDLASGSRETQYF
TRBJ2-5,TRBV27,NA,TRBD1,TGTGCCAGCAGTACGTTCCGGGACAGGGGGCGGGAGACCCAGTACTTC,CASSTFRDRGRETQYF
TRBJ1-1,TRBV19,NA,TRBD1,TGTGCCAGTAGTTCCGACCGGGACAGGGGGGGGAACACTGAAGCTTTCTTT,CASSSDRDRGGNTEAFF
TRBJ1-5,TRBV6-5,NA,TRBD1,TGTGCCAGCAGTACCCGAGGGGGCGCATTTCAGCCCCAGCATTTT,CASSTRGGAFQPQHF
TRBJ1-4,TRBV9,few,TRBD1,TGTGCCAGCAGCGGAAGTACAGGGGTTGGGGAAAAACTGTTTTTT,CASSGSTGVGEKLFF
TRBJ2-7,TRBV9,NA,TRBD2,TGTGCCAGCAGCGTAGGATGGCGGGGGGATTCCTACGAGCAGTACTTC,CASSVGWRGDSYEQYF
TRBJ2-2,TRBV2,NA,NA,TGTGCCAGCAGTGAAGATACAGGGTTCGGGGAGCTGTTTTTT,CASSEDTGFGELFF
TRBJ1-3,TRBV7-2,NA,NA,TGTGCCAGCAGCTTTATGGACAGCACCTCTGGAAACACCATATATTTT,CASSFMDSTSGNTIYF
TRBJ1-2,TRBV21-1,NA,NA,TGTGCCAGCAGCAACTCCGGGACGCAAAACGGTCGGGGCTACACCTTC,CASSNSGTQNGRGYTF
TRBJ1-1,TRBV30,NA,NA,TGTGCCTGGAGTAAGGGTTACACTGAAGCTTTCTTT,CAWSKGYTEAFF
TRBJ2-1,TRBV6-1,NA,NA,TGTGCCAGCAGTGATGAAGGGTACTCCTACAATGAGCAGTTCTTC,CASSDEGYSYNEQFF
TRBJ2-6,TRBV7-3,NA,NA,TGTGCCAGCAGCTTTAAAAGCGGGGCCAACGTCCTGACTTTC,CASSFKSGANVLTF
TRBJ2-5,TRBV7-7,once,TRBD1,TGTGCCAGCAGCTCCCAGGGGACAGTACAAGAGACCCAGTACTTC,CASSSQGTVQETQYF
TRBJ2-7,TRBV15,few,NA,TGTGCCACCAGCAGGGATGCCAAGACTCAGTACTTC,CATSRDAKTQYF
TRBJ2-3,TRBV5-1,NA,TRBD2,TGCGCCAGCAGCTTGGCCTCGACTAGCGGGAGAATGTCAGATACGCAGTATTTT,CASSLASTSGRMSDTQYF
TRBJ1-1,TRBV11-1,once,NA,TGTGCCAGCAGCTTATTGACAGGAAGCAACACTGAAGCTTTCTTT,CASSLLTGSNTEAFF
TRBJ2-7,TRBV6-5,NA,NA,TGTGCCAGCAGCAAAACAGAAGATTCCTACGAGCAGTACTTC,CASSKTEDSYEQYF
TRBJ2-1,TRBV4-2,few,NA,TGTGCCAGCAGCCAAGATCCCCCTGGGGGGTTCGACAATGAGCAGTTCTTC,CASSQDPPGGFDNEQFF
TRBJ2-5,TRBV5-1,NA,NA,TGCGCCAGCAGCTCGGTCCGGGCTCCTCACCAGACCCAGTACTTC,CASSSVRAPHQTQYF
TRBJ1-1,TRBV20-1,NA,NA,TGCAGTGCGTCCCGTGGGTCTGAAGCTTTCTTT,CSASRGSEAFF
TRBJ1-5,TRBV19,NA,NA,TGTGCCAGTAGTCCGGGGCGGCAAACCAATCAGCCCCAGCATTTT,CASSPGRQTNQPQHF
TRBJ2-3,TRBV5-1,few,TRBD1,TGCGCCAGCAGCTTGGGACAGGGGGCAGATACGCAGTATTTT,CASSLGQGADTQYF
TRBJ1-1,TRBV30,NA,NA,TGTGCCTGGAGATCACCCGCCATGAACACTGAAGCTTTCTTT,CAWRSPAMNTEAFF
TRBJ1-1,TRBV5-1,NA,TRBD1,TGCGCCAGCAGCTTGGGGGACAGGGTGAACACTGAAGCTTTCTTT,CASSLGDRVNTEAFF